One sample yielded the 20 T cell receptor beta chains listed below, sequenced in a study of blood T cell repertoires in COVID-19 (dated by TCRdb to 2020 to 2022). Libraries were prepared through the immunoSEQ multiplex PCR assay. TCRdb took this table from immuneACCESS and kept in-frame rearrangements with V and J called. Such tables lack part of the clones; where checked against another copy, unresolved V genes explain under half of the gap, and the rest is unexplained. This sample lists tens of thousands of clones; approximately 80% were detected once. Of the sample, 6.5% to 7.5% is held by the ten largest clones. The sample taken for sequencing was peripheral blood. Receptors originate from a man between 25 and 39 years old with COVID-19, enrolled during active disease.

The chain employs TRBV6-5 and TRBJ2-3, with 8 bases aligning to TRBD2. The germline CDR1 and CDR2 sequences are MNHEY and SVGAGI. The CDR3 has 16 residues. Losses at the gene ends were 0 bases for V and 4 bases for J; bases not matched to a gene: 6. CDR3 amino acids: CASSYSGTSVSDTQYF. CDR3 nucleotides: TGTGCCAGCAGTTACTCGGGGACTAGTGTCTCAGATACGCAGTATTTT.

This chain uses TRBV28 with TRBJ2-1, with TRBD2 matching 9 bases. The CDR3 contains 17 residues. CDR1 is MDHEN, CDR2 SYDVKM, per germline. V was clipped by 5 bases and J by 8 bases; unmatched bases: 16. CDR3: CASSQRTLAGVGDEQFF. The CDR3 DNA is TGTGCCAGCAGTCAACGTACTTTAGCGGGAGTGGGCGATGAGCAGTTCTTC.

This clone was observed once. The chain is built from TRBV5-4 and TRBJ2-2; no firm D call. The ends were cut back, 0 bases at V and 0 bases at J, with 9 bases in the middle. CDR1 and CDR2 (germline): SGHNT, YYREEE (reference sequence). This CDR3 is 16 amino acids long. CDR3 in amino acids: CASSLGAGANTGELFF. In DNA form, the CDR3 reads TGTGCCAGCAGCTTGGGGGCAGGTGCGAACACCGGGGAGCTGTTTTTT.

The J gene is TRBJ1-2, the V gene TRBV4-2, with TRBD1 as a possible D gene (5 bases). V dropped 1 base and J dropped 5 bases, with 14 bases sitting between them. This CDR3 has 15 amino acids. Germline loops: CDR1 LGHNA, CDR2 YNFKEQ. The CDR3 loop reads CASSQVGQGAYGYTF. Written as DNA, the CDR3 is TGTGCCAGCAGCCAAGTCGGGCAGGGTGCTTATGGCTACACCTTC.

The J gene is TRBJ2-1, the V gene TRBV5-1; weak D call: TRBD1 (6 bases). Germline V CDR1 and CDR2: SGHRS, YFSETQ. Between the trimmed V and J ends, which lost 7 bases and 9 bases, there was a span of 29 bases. The CDR3 covers 17 residues. The CDR3 sequence: CASSGAGAATHTGEQFF. For the CDR3, the DNA is TGCGCCAGCTCCGGGGCAGGGGCGGCTACCCACACGGGTGAGCAGTTCTTC.

This clone was observed once. In DNA, the CDR3 is TGTGCCAGCAGTGATGGACAATCACCGACCGGGGAGCTGTTTTTT. This sequence encodes CASSDGQSPTGELFF. The chain combines TRBV6-1 with TRBJ2-2, with a possible D match to TRBD1 (5 bases). The CDR3 is 15 residues long. CDR1 and CDR2 (germline): MNHNS, SASEGT. V lost 3 bases and J 5 bases, leaving 13 bases between the germline ends.

V gene TRBV6-2 or TRBV6-3 combines with J gene TRBJ2-5, with 10 bases lining up with TRBD1. Germline CDR1 MNHEY, CDR2 SVGEGT. The CDR3 extends over 14 amino acids. After removal of 5 bases from V and 4 bases from J, the junction contained 4 bases not matched to a gene. The CDR3 region is CASSRTGGGETQYF. Here the CDR3 DNA reads TGTGCCAGCAGTAGGACAGGGGGTGGAGAGACCCAGTACTTC.

The chain links TRBV5-3 to TRBJ2-7; TRBD2 might be the D (7 bases). TRBV5-3 has ORF status, its function being uncertain. The length of the CDR3 is 16 residues. V shed 1 base and J shed 10 bases, with 24 bases lying between them. The CDR3 loop reads CARSLLGRGRGPHQYF. CDR3 nucleotide sequence: TGTGCCAGAAGCTTGCTTGGGAGGGGCAGGGGCCCTCATCAGTACTTC.

V gene TRBV20-1 combines with J gene TRBJ2-1; D is unclear. V lost 6 bases to trimming and J lost 10 bases, with 13 bases between them. This CDR3 spans 11 amino acids. Germline V CDR1 and CDR2: DFQATT, SNEGSKA (reference sequence). CDR3 in DNA: TGCAGTGCGAAGCGAGAGACCGAGCAGTTCTTC. Translating it yields CSAKRETEQFF.

The V gene is TRBV5-6, the J gene TRBJ1-2; D is undetermined. Trimming shortened V by 6 bases and J by 8 bases, and 20 bases separated the two germline ends. Germline-derived CDR1 and CDR2 are SGHDT and YYEEEE. The length of the CDR3 is 14 residues. The chain's CDR3 is CASNSLFPFLGYTF. As DNA, the CDR3 is TGTGCCAGCAACAGCCTCTTCCCGTTTCTGGGCTACACCTTC.

The V gene is TRBV5-1, the J gene TRBJ2-2; D is unresolved. Per the germline V gene, CDR1 is SGHRS and CDR2 is YFSETQ. The V gene lost 4 bases and the J gene lost 1 base, with 5 bases spanning the gap. This CDR3 region has 13 residues. The DNA of the CDR3 is TGCGCCAGCAGCAGCCTGAACACCGGGGAGCTGTTTTTT. Protein: CASSSLNTGELFF.

This clone was seen a few times. V is TRBV6-6 and J is TRBJ2-7, with D tentatively TRBD1 (6 bases). With 9 bases removed from V and 3 bases from J, the gap between germline ends came to 12 bases. Germline-derived CDR1 and CDR2 are MNHNY and SVGAGI (reference sequence). This CDR3 comprises 12 residues. The chain's CDR3 is CASRQQGYEQYF. CDR3 nucleotide sequence: TGTGCCAGTCGTCAACAGGGCTACGAGCAGTACTTC.

The rearrangement uses TRBV29-1 and TRBJ2-1; 11 nucleotides line up with TRBD2. CDR3 length equals 12 residues. The ends lost 6 bases at V and 7 bases at J; junction bases unmatched: 2. Germline V CDR1 and CDR2: SQVTM, ANQGSEA. The CDR3 DNA reads TGCAGCGTAACTAGCGGGAGTAATGAGCAGTTCTTC. It encodes CSVTSGSNEQFF.

V gene TRBV28 combines with J gene TRBJ1-5, with a weak D call TRBD1 (6 bases). The CDR3 runs 12 residues. V was shortened by 7 bases and J by 4 bases, with 8 bases between the two germline ends. Germline V lookup: CDR1 MDHEN, CDR2 SYDVKM. CDR3: CASNQGNQPQHF. In DNA, the CDR3 is TGTGCCAGCAATCAGGGGAATCAGCCCCAGCATTTT.

This chain uses TRBV10-3 with TRBJ1-2; D is possibly TRBD1 (5 bases). CDR3 length: 15 amino acids. V lost 2 bases, J lost 8 bases, and 18 bases lay in between. Germline CDR1 ENHRY, CDR2 SYGVKD. CDR3 in amino acids: CAISEPVNGDWGYTF. The CDR3 coding sequence is TGTGCCATCAGTGAGCCTGTCAACGGGGACTGGGGCTACACCTTC.

This clone was seen just once. CDR3 protein: CASTMRGARGGYTF. In DNA, the CDR3 is TGTGCCAGCACCATGCGGGGGGCGAGAGGAGGCTACACCTTC. The chain uses TRBV3-1 (or the pseudogene TRBV3-2) and TRBJ1-2, with D maybe TRBD1 (6 bases). CDR1 and CDR2 from the germline V gene are LGHDT and YNNKEL (reference sequence). Trimming took 7 bases from V and 8 from J, leaving 20 bases between them. CDR3 length equals 14 residues.

A single count supports this clone. The V call is TRBV15, the J call TRBJ1-4; 9 bases align to TRBD1. V shed 0 bases and J 5 bases; nucleotides not matched to a gene: 1. The CDR3 is 15 residues long. Germline V gene data show CDR1 as LNHNV and CDR2 as YYDKDF (reference sequence). The DNA for the CDR3 is TGTGCCACCAGCAGAGAGACAGGGGGGAATGAAAAACTGTTTTTT. Translated: CATSRETGGNEKLFF. The full variable domain, with the rest looked up from reference TRBV15 and TRBJ1-4, is DAMVIQNPRYQVTQFGKPVTLSCSQTLNHNVMYWYQQKSSQAPKLLFHYYDKDFNNEADTPDNFQSRRPNTSFCFLDIRSPGLGDTAMYLCATSRETGGNEKLFFGSGTQLSVL.

As DNA, the CDR3 is TGTGCCATCAGTGAGGGCCCCACGGAGAAAGAGACCCAGTACTTC. Protein sequence: CAISEGPTEKETQYF. The rearrangement links TRBV10-3 to TRBJ2-5; D gene unclear. Trimming took 2 bases from V and 3 from J, leaving 13 bases between them. Germline V CDR1 and CDR2: ENHRY, SYGVKD. The CDR3 totals 15 residues.

V and J are TRBV28 and TRBJ1-5; 7 nucleotides match TRBD1. The CDR3 is 16 amino acids. After removal of 7 bases from V and 1 base from J, the junction contained 10 bases not matched to a gene. Germline assignment: CDR1 MDHEN and CDR2 SYDVKM. The CDR3 region has the DNA TGTGCCAGCATCTACGCGGGACAGTTAAGCAATCAGCCCCAGCATTTT. Encoded protein: CASIYAGQLSNQPQHF.

The chain employs TRBV7-2 and TRBJ2-3, with 10 bases lining up with TRBD2. The CDR3 totals 15 residues. Per germline, CDR1 SGHTA and CDR2 FQGNSA. J gave up 6 bases and V 4 bases, and 7 bases lay outside the gene matches. The chain's CDR3 is CASSSSSGSMDTQYF. DNA of the CDR3: TGTGCCAGCAGCTCCTCTAGCGGGAGTATGGATACGCAGTATTTT. Combining the CDR3 with reference TRBV7-2 and TRBJ2-3 gives the whole variable domain GAGVSQSPSNKVTEKGKDVELRCDPISGHTALYWYRQSLGQGLEFLIYFQGNSAPDKSGLPSDRFSAERTGGSVSTLTIQRTQQEDSAVYLCASSSSSGSMDTQYFGPGTRLTVL.